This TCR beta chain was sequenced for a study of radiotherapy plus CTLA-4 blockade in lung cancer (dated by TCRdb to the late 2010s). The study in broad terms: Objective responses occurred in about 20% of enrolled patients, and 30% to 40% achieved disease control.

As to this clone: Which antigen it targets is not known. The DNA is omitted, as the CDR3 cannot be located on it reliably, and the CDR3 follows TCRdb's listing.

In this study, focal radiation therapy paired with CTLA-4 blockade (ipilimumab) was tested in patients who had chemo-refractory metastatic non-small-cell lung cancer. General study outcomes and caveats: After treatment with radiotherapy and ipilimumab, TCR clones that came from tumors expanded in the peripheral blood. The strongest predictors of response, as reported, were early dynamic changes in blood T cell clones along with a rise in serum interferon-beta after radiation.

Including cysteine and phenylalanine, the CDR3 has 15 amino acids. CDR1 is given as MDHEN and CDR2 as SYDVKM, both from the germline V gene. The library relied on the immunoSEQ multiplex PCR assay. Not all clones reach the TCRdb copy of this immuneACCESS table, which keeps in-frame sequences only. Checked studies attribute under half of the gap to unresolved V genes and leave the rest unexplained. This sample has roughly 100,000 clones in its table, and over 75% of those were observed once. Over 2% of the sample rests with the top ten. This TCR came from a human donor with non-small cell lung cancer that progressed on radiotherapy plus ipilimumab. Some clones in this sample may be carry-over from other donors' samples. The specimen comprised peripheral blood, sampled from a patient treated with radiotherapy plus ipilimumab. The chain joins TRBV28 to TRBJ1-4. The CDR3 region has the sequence CASSSSGLFNEKLFF.